This T cell receptor beta chain was identified during a study of cytomegalovirus exposure and HLA in healthy donors. Vbeta (60) and Jbeta (13) primers were used in the PCR. The data were produced by immunoSEQ multiplex PCR, yet TCRdb's version contains in-frame clones alone and is incomplete. Among approximately 200,000 clones, roughly 85% were seen once, and the ten largest hold under 3%. As concerns this clone: Its antigen is currently unknown.

Whole-study results and caveats: The study dropped some indistinguishable V segments, TRBV6-2 and TRBV6-3 among them. CMV serostatus alone was available as immune exposure information.

When sampled, the donors appeared nominally healthy, though they likely had unrecorded immune exposures. This CDR3 comprises 14 residues. Germline lookup yields CDR1 KGHSH and CDR2 LQKENI. V was shortened by 2 bases and J by 5 bases, with 13 bases between the two germline ends. The sequenced sample consisted of PBMCs. This clonotype originated in a woman aged 45-59 years in good health and CMV-seronegative. This chain connects TRBV18 to TRBJ2-7, with D possibly matching TRBD1 (6 bases). In DNA form, the CDR3 reads TGTGCCAGCTCACCAACGACAGGTCAAAACGAGCAGTACTTC. This codes for CASSPTTGQNEQYF.